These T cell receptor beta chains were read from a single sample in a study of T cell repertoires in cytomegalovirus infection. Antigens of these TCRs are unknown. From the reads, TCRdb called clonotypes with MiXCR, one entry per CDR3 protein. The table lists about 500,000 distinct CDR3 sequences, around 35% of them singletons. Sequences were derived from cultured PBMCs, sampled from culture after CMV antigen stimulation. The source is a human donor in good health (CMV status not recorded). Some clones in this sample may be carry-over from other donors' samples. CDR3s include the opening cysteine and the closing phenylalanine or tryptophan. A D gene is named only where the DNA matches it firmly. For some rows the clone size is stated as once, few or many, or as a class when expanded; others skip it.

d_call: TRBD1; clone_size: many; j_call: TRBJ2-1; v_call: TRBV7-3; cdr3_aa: CASSIDRGRGEQFF; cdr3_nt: TGTGCCAGCAGCATCGACAGGGGGCGGGGTGAGCAGTTCTTC
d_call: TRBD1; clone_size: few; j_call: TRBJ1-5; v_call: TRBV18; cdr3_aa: CASSPRTGENQPQHF; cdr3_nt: TGTGCCAGCTCACCACGGACAGGGGAAAATCAGCCCCAGCATTTT
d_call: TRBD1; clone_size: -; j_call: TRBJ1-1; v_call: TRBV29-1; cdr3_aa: CSVTGGETNTEAFF; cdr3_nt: TGCAGCGTGACAGGGGGCGAGACAAACACTGAAGCTTTCTTT
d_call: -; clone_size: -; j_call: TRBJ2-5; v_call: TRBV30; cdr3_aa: CAWSRGTETQYF; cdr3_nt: TGTGCCTGGAGTAGGGGAACAGAGACCCAGTACTTC
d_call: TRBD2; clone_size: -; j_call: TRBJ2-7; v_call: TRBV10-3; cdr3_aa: CAISASSGRSDEQYF; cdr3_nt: TGTGCCATCAGTGCCTCTAGCGGGAGGAGCGACGAGCAGTACTTC
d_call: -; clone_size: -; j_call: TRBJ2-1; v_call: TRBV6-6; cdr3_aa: CASSRRGSGSSYNEQFF; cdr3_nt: TGTGCCAGCAGTCGTCGAGGGAGCGGAAGCTCCTACAATGAGCAGTTCTTC
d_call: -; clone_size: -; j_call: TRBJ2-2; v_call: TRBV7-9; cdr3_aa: CASDPNTGELFF; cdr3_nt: TGTGCCAGCGACCCCAACACCGGGGAGCTGTTTTTT
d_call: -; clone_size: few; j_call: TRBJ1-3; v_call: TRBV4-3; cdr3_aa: CASSPGTGYSGNTIYF; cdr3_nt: TGCGCCAGCAGCCCCGGAACAGGCTACTCTGGAAACACCATATATTTT
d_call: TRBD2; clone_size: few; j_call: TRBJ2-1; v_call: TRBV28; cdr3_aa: CAIARETVRNEQFF; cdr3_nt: TGTGCCATCGCGCGGGAGACGGTTAGGAATGAGCAGTTCTTC
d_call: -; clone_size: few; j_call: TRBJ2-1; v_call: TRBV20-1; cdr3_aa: CSAREGGSGFFDNEQFF; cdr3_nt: TGCAGTGCTAGAGAAGGCGGAAGCGGCTTTTTCGACAATGAGCAGTTCTTC
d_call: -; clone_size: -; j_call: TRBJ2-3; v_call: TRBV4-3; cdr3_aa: CASSQGAGRVRTDTQYF; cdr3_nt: TGCGCCAGCAGCCAAGGAGCGGGCAGGGTGCGCACAGATACGCAGTATTTT
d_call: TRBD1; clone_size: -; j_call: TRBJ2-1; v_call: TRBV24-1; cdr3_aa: CATSSGTGPYNEQFF; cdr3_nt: TGTGCCACCAGTTCCGGGACAGGGCCCTACAATGAGCAGTTCTTC
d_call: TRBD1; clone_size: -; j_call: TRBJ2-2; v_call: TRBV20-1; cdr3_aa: CSARDRGTGYTGELFF; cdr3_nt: TGCAGTGCTAGAGATAGGGGGACAGGGTACACCGGGGAGCTGTTTTTT
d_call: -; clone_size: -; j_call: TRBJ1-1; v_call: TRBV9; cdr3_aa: CASSTGTAADTEAFF; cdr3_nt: TGTGCCAGCAGCACGGGGACGGCAGCGGATACTGAAGCTTTCTTT
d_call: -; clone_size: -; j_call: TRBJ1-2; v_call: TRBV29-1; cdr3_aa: CSAGAVYGYTF; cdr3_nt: TGCAGCGCAGGGGCAGTGTATGGCTACACCTTC
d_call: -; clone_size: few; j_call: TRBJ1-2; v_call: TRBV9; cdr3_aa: CASSVTGNGYTF; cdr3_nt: TGTGCCAGCAGCGTTACAGGGAACGGCTACACCTTC
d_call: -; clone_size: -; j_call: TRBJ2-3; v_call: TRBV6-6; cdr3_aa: CASSYATGAVTDTQYF; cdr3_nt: TGTGCCAGCAGTTACGCGACAGGAGCGGTTACAGATACGCAGTATTTT
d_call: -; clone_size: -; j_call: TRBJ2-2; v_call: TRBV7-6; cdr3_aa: CASSSTHSAGELFF; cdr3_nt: TGTGCCAGCAGCTCGACCCACAGCGCCGGGGAGCTGTTTTTT
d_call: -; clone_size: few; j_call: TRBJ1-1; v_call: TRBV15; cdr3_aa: CATSRDLQGLEAFF; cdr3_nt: TGTGCCACCAGCAGAGACCTGCAGGGACTAGAAGCTTTCTTT
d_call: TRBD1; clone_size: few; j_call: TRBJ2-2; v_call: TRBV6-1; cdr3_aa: CASSGNRGGELFF; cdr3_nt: TGTGCCAGCAGTGGAAACAGGGGCGGGGAGCTGTTTTTT
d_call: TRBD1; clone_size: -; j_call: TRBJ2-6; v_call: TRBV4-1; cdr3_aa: CAIPPGQGISGANVLTF; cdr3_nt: TGCGCCATTCCCCCGGGACAGGGGATTTCTGGGGCCAACGTCCTGACTTTC
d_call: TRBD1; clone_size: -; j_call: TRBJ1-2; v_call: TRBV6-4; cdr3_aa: CASSDSTGGGYTF; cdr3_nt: TGTGCCAGCAGTGACTCGACAGGGGGCGGCTACACCTTC
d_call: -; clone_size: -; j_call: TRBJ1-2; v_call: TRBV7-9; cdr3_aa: CASSSRQAIANYGYTF; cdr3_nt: TGTGCCAGCAGCTCGAGACAGGCGATCGCTAACTATGGCTACACCTTC
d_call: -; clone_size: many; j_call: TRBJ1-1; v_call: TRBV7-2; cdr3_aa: CASSLDRVTEAFF; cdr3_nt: TGTGCCAGCAGTTTGGACAGAGTCACTGAAGCTTTCTTT
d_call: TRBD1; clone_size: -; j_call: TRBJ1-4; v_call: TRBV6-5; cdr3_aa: CASSRTGVNEKLFF; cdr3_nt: TGTGCCAGCAGTCGGACAGGAGTTAATGAAAAACTGTTTTTT
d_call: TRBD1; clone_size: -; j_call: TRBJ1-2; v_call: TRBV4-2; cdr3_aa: CASSQYRDREGYGYTF; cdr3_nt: TGTGCCAGCAGCCAATACCGGGACAGGGAGGGCTATGGCTACACCTTC
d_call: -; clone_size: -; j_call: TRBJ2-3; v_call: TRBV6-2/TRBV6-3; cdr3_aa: CASSYSLATDTQYF; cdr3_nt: TGTGCCAGCAGTTACTCCCTAGCCACAGATACGCAGTATTTT
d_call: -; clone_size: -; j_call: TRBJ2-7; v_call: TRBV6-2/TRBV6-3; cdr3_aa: CASSLQAGYYEQYF; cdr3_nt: TGTGCCAGCAGCCTTCAGGCGGGTTACTACGAGCAGTACTTC
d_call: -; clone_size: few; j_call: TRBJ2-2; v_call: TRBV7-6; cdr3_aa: CASSLYGRGTGELFF; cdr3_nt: TGTGCCAGCAGCTTATACGGGAGAGGTACCGGGGAGCTGTTTTTT
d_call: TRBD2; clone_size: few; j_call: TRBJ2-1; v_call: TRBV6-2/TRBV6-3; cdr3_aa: CASSGLAVPLDNNEQFF; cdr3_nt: TGTGCCAGCAGCGGACTAGCGGTACCCTTGGACAACAATGAGCAGTTCTTC
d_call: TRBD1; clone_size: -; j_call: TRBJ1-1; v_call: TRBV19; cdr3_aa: CASTQGAANTEAFF; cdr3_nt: TGTGCCAGTACTCAGGGGGCAGCGAACACTGAAGCTTTCTTT
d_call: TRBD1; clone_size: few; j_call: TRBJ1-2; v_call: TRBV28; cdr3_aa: CASAHQNRGRIYGYTF; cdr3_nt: TGTGCCAGCGCTCATCAAAACAGGGGGCGAATCTATGGCTACACCTTC
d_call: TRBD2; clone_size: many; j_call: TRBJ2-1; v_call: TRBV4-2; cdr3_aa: CASSQDSRGGPYNEQFF; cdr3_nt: TGTGCCAGCAGCCAAGATAGTCGGGGAGGGCCCTACAATGAGCAGTTCTTC
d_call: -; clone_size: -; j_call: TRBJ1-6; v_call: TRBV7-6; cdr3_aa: CASSLGPGTSNSPLHF; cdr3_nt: TGTGCCAGCAGCTTAGGTCCCGGGACGTCAAATTCACCCCTCCACTTT
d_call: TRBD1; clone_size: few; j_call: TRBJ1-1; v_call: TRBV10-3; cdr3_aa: CAISGDRGGTEAFF; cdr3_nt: TGTGCCATCAGTGGGGACAGGGGTGGGACTGAAGCTTTCTTT
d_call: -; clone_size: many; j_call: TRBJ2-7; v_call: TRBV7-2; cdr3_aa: CASSLGPLSPEQYF; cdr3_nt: TGTGCCAGCAGCTTAGGTCCCCTGTCCCCAGAGCAGTACTTC
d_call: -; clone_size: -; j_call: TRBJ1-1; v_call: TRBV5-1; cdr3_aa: CASSPNRGPEAFF; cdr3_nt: TGCGCCAGCAGCCCGAACCGGGGGCCTGAAGCTTTCTTT
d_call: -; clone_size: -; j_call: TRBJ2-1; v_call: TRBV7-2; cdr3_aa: CASSPDKAKFF; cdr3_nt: TGTGCCAGCAGCCCAGACAAGGCGAAGTTCTTC
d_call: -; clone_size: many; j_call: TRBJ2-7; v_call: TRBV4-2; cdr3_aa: CASSLQFDAPYEQYF; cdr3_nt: TGTGCCAGCAGCCTGCAATTTGACGCCCCCTACGAGCAGTACTTC
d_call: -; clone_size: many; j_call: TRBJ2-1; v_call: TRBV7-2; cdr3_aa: CASSLVPGIYNEQFF; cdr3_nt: TGTGCCAGCAGCTTAGTACCAGGAATCTACAATGAGCAGTTCTTC
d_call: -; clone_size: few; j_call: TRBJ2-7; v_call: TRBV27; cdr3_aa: CASSLSDRYEQYF; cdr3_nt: TGTGCCAGCAGTTTATCGGACCGTTACGAGCAGTACTTC
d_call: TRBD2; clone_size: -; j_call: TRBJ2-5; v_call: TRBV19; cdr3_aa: CASSLPGTSSQETQYF; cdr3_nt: TGTGCCAGTAGTCTACCCGGGACTAGTTCCCAAGAGACCCAGTACTTC
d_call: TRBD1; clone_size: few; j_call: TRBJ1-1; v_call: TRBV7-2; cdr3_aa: CASSSDRVAEAFF; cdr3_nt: TGTGCCAGCAGCTCTGACAGGGTAGCTGAAGCTTTCTTT
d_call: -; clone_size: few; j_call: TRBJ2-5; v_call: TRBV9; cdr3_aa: CASSVGVAGTGTQYF; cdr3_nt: TGTGCCAGCAGCGTAGGGGTGGCGGGAACGGGAACCCAGTACTTC
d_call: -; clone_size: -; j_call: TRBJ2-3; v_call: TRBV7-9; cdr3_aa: CASSSTGLKGPTDTQYF; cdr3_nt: TGTGCCAGCAGCTCAACGGGACTGAAAGGACCCACAGATACGCAGTATTTT